These 25 T cell receptor beta chains were all obtained from the same sample, sequenced in a study of T-cell memory formation after mild COVID-19. A single record per CDR3 protein comes from TCRdb applying MiXCR to the 5' RACE reads. The sample yields hundreds of thousands of distinct CDR3 sequences, about a fifth seen once. Sequenced: PBMCs or a T cell subset sorted from them (not recorded which). Every receptor here comes from an adult woman who had mild COVID-19 (a few samples of this study predate the infection). Cell type and time point are not known.

The chain recombines TRBV7-9 with TRBJ2-3, with TRBD1 as a possible D gene (6 bases). The germline V gene encodes CDR1 SEHNR and CDR2 FQNEAQ (reference sequence). V shed 8 bases and J shed 9 bases, with 18 bases lying between them. The CDR3 extends over 13 amino acids. CDR3 sequence: CASRRDTFSTQYF. CDR3 bases: TGTGCCAGCCGCCGGGACACCTTCTCCACGCAGTATTTT.

The chain recombines TRBV5-1 with TRBJ2-5; D is perhaps TRBD2 (6 bases). The CDR3 contains 16 residues. The V and J ends lost 4 bases and 5 bases respectively, with 21 bases between them. Germline-derived CDR1 and CDR2 are SGHRS and YFSETQ. The chain's CDR3 is CASSPNGGLAGETQYF. The CDR3 region has the DNA TGCGCCAGCAGCCCGAACGGCGGGCTTGCGGGGGAGACCCAGTACTTC.

The chain has TRBV5-1 and TRBJ2-7; 7 bases agree with TRBD2. V dropped 3 bases and J dropped 2; count of bases not matched to a gene: 2. The germline V gene has CDR1 SGHRS and CDR2 YFSETQ. The CDR3 length is 13 residues. The CDR3 bases are TGCGCCAGCAGCTGGACTAGTGCCTACGAGCAGTACTTC. This sequence encodes CASSWTSAYEQYF.

This rearrangement joins TRBV7-8 to TRBJ2-1; TRBD2 agrees at 16 bases. The CDR3 runs to 20 residues. The germline gives CDR1 SGHVS, CDR2 FQNEAQ. J lost 8 bases, V lost 1 base, and 14 bases had no gene match. CDR3: CASSLVWGLAGGPLQDEQFF. CDR3 DNA: TGTGCCAGCAGCTTAGTCTGGGGACTAGCGGGAGGGCCCCTACAAGATGAGCAGTTCTTC.

This chain connects TRBV25-1 to TRBJ2-7; the D gene could be TRBD1 or TRBD2 (5 bases each). This CDR3 has 13 residues. V was pared by 2 bases and J by 5 bases, with 10 bases between. Germline V gene lookup returns CDR1 MGHDK and CDR2 SYGVNS. CDR3 residues: CASSEPGSHEQYF. The CDR3 DNA follows: TGTGCCAGCAGTGAACCAGGGAGTCACGAGCAGTACTTC.

This clonotype was counted a few times. The chain is built from TRBV19 and TRBJ2-6, with D perhaps TRBD1 (6 bases). Trimming took off 8 bases at V and 4 bases at J, with 15 bases between the two ends. This CDR3 region has 15 residues. The V gene's germline CDR1 is LNHDA and CDR2 SQIVND (reference sequence). CDR3 amino acids: CASSQGLGGANVLTF. The DNA for the CDR3 is TGTGCCAGTTCACAGGGCCTGGGGGGGGCCAACGTCCTGACTTTC.

The CDR3 region is CASSQGTSGEDTQYF. The CDR3 nucleotides read TGTGCCAGCAGTCAAGGGACTAGCGGGGAAGATACGCAGTATTTT. The chain is built from TRBV12-3 or TRBV12-4 and TRBJ2-3, with TRBD2 identical over 13 bases. Trimming took 5 bases from V and 5 from J; bases not matched to a gene: 4. The CDR3 spans 15 residues.

This clonotype was counted a few times. The V gene is TRBV5-1, the J gene TRBJ1-1, with 10 bases matching TRBD1. Germline trimming cut 4 bases from V and 3 bases from J; bases unmatched to any gene: 9. Germline-derived CDR1 and CDR2 are SGHRS and YFSETQ. CDR3 length equals 16 residues. The CDR3 sequence is CASSNRDRGFDTEAFF. CDR3 coding DNA: TGCGCCAGCAGCAACCGGGACAGGGGATTCGACACTGAAGCTTTCTTT.

This clonotype has more than one count but fewer than ten. V usage is TRBV5-1 and J usage is TRBJ2-1; tentatively, D is TRBD2 (6 bases). Trimming shortened V by 0 bases and J by 7 bases, and 17 bases separated the two germline ends. CDR3 length equals 16 residues. Looked up from germline, CDR1 is SGHRS and CDR2 is YFSETQ. The CDR3: CASSLGSLASRNEQFF. CDR3 DNA sequence: TGCGCCAGCAGCTTGGGGTCCCTAGCGTCGAGGAATGAGCAGTTCTTC.

This clonotype was counted only a few times. The chain carries TRBV4-1 and TRBJ1-2, with 12 bases matching TRBD1. Germline lookup yields CDR1 MGHRA and CDR2 YSYEKL. The CDR3 totals 16 residues. With 1 base clipped from V and 7 bases from J, the junction kept 7 bases outside the gene matches. The CDR3 reads CASSQGGQGAQGGYTF. DNA of the CDR3: TGCGCCAGCAGCCAAGGGGGACAGGGGGCGCAGGGTGGCTACACCTTC.

The chain combines TRBV11-2 with TRBJ2-1, with 12 bases that match TRBD2. The V gene end was trimmed by 1 base and the J gene end by 7 bases; junction bases not matched to a gene: 11. This CDR3 has 18 amino acids. Germline V lookup: CDR1 SGHAT, CDR2 FQNNGV. CDR3 sequence: CASSLGLAGGPGGNEQFF. The CDR3 region has the DNA TGTGCCAGCAGCTTAGGGCTAGCGGGAGGGCCTGGGGGTAATGAGCAGTTCTTC.

This clonotype was detected only once. One end of the junction does not line up with germline, which may come from a read error. The chain recombines TRBV4-3 with TRBJ2-7, with no clear D. CDR3 size: 13 residues. Germline V gives CDR1 LGHNA, CDR2 YSLEER. CDR3 protein: CDSSQEYSYEQYF. In nucleotides, the CDR3 is TGCGACAGCAGCCAAGAATACTCCTACGAGCAGTACTTC.

This sequence joins TRBV9 and TRBJ1-5; no reliable D call. The germline gives CDR1 SGDLS, CDR2 YYNGEE. This CDR3 contains 15 residues. With 2 bases removed from V and 7 bases from J, the gap between germline ends came to 16 bases. CDR3 in DNA: TGTGCCAGCAGCGTGAGTCGAAGGACGGACCAGCCCCAGCATTTT. Protein sequence: CASSVSRRTDQPQHF. Using reference TRBV9 and TRBJ1-5 for the parts outside the CDR3, the full variable domain is DSGVTQTPKHLITATGQRVTLRCSPRSGDLSVYWYQQSLDQGLQFLIQYYNGEERAKGNILERFSAQQFPDLHSELNLSSLELGDSALYFCASSVSRRTDQPQHFGDGTRLSIL.

The CDR3 protein is CASSLGRGRHRGEQFF. DNA of the CDR3: TGTGCCAGCAGCTTGGGACGGGGTCGTCATCGCGGTGAGCAGTTCTTC. V usage is TRBV7-8 and J usage is TRBJ2-1; either TRBD1 or TRBD2 may supply D (5 bases each). Germline V lookup: CDR1 SGHVS, CDR2 FQNEAQ. V lost 3 bases to trimming and J lost 9 bases, with 21 bases between them. The CDR3 covers 16 residues.

The V call is TRBV7-3, the J call TRBJ2-3, with D possibly matching TRBD2 (5 bases). The V and J ends lost 5 bases and 8 bases respectively, with 11 bases between them. The CDR3 covers 12 residues. CDR1 SGHTA and CDR2 FQGTGA come from the germline V gene. The CDR3 DNA is TGTGCCAGCAGCCATACCGAGGGTACGCAGTATTTT. It codes for CASSHTEGTQYF.

The gene calls are TRBV30 and TRBJ2-7; the match to TRBD2 covers 7 bases. CDR1 and CDR2 (germline): GTSNPN, SVGIG (reference sequence). This CDR3 has 13 amino acids. The V and J ends lost 4 bases and 7 bases, in that order; junction bases with no gene match: 10. CDR3 in amino acids: CAWNRREPREQYF. CDR3 bases: TGTGCCTGGAACCGGCGGGAGCCTCGTGAGCAGTACTTC.

This clonotype was counted only a few times. The rearrangement links TRBV4-2 to TRBJ1-1; TRBD1 aligns across 12 bases. Germline CDR1 is LGHNA and CDR2 is YNFKEQ. The V gene end was trimmed by 3 bases and the J gene end by 6 bases; junction bases not matched to a gene: 5. CDR3 length: 15 amino acids. The DNA of the CDR3 is TGTGCCAGCAGCCACCGGGACAGGGGGCGAGCTGAAGCTTTCTTT. Translating gives CASSHRDRGRAEAFF.

The chain joins TRBV12-3 or TRBV12-4 to TRBJ2-2; tentatively, D is TRBD1 or TRBD2 (6 bases each). The CDR3 is made up of 15 amino acids. V gave up 2 bases and J gave up 6 bases, with 13 bases separating them. The CDR3 DNA is TGTGCCAGCAGTTTAACGGGGGCGGTTGCCGGGGAGCTGTTTTTT. Protein sequence: CASSLTGAVAGELFF.

This clonotype was observed a handful of times. This rearrangement joins TRBV4-3 to TRBJ2-1; 11 bases line up with TRBD2. The CDR3 has 20 amino acids. CDR1 and CDR2 (germline): LGHNA, YSLEER. V trimming: 0 bases; J trimming: 1 base; junction bases outside the gene matches: 11. CDR3 nucleotide sequence: TGCGCCAGCAGCCAAGAGAGGATTAGCGGGAGGGGTGCGTCCTACAATGAGCAGTTCTTC. It translates to CASSQERISGRGASYNEQFF.

In its sample, this clonotype was seen a few times. The chain has TRBV30 and TRBJ1-1; possible D gene TRBD1, 5 bases. This CDR3 comprises 13 residues. The germline V gene has CDR1 GTSNPN and CDR2 SVGIG (reference sequence). Trimming removed 0 bases at V and 8 bases at J, with 13 bases between. The CDR3 sequence is CAWSVPGQLEAFF. The CDR3 DNA follows: TGTGCCTGGAGTGTACCCGGACAACTGGAAGCTTTCTTT.

This clonotype was seen a handful of times. The rearrangement joins TRBV20-1 to TRBJ1-6; D is uncertain. This CDR3 comprises 15 residues. V lost 2 bases to trimming and J lost 13 bases, with 21 bases between them. Germline V lookup: CDR1 DFQATT, CDR2 SNEGSKA (reference sequence). The CDR3 DNA is TGCAGTGCTAGAATTTTCGGTGTCCGCGGACCGCCCCTCCACTTT. It is translated as CSARIFGVRGPPLHF.

This clonotype came up a few times. V gene TRBV24-1 combines with J gene TRBJ2-3; unclear D gene. With 9 bases removed from V and 1 base from J, the gap between germline ends came to 10 bases. Germline-derived CDR1 and CDR2 are KGHDR and SFDVKD. This CDR3 comprises 13 residues. CDR3 nucleotide sequence: TGTGCCACCTCCTCCTGGGGCACAGATACGCAGTATTTT. It encodes CATSSWGTDTQYF.

This clonotype was picked up many times. This chain connects TRBV7-6 to TRBJ2-6; no firm D call. The V gene lost 0 bases and the J gene lost 2 bases, with 8 bases spanning the gap. The CDR3 covers 16 residues. Germline V gene lookup returns CDR1 SGHVS and CDR2 FNYEAQ. In DNA form, the CDR3 reads TGTGCCAGCAGCTTAGCGCTAGGCCCTGGGGCCAACGTCCTGACTTTC. It specifies CASSLALGPGANVLTF.

About this clonotype itself: This may be a read error: a much more frequent sequence differs by one nucleotide. This rearrangement joins TRBV14 to TRBJ2-1; 8 bases align to TRBD1. This CDR3 contains 15 residues. V was clipped by 4 bases and J by 7 bases; unmatched bases: 9. Germline V CDR1 and CDR2: SGHDN, FVKESK. CDR3 in amino acids: CASSRTGKLVNEQFF. In DNA, the CDR3 is TGTGCCAGCAGCCGGACAGGGAAACTGGTGAATGAGCAGTTCTTC.

The genes are TRBV28 and TRBJ1-4; maybe TRBD1 (5 bases). CDR1 MDHEN and CDR2 SYDVKM come from the germline V gene. This CDR3 has 16 residues. V lost 2 bases, J lost 2 bases, and 12 bases lay in between. In nucleotides, the CDR3 is TGTGCCAGCAGTTTAGGCAGGGCTCGGACTAATGAAAAACTGTTTTTT. It yields the protein CASSLGRARTNEKLFF.